Shown below are 27 T cell receptor beta chains from a single sample sequenced in a study of control samples from healthy donors and cancer patients. TCRdb keeps only in-frame clones here, not all; method: immunoSEQ multiplex PCR. The sample holds about 160,000 clones; 70% to 90% are singletons and the top ten take approximately 12%. Material: blood. The source is a man aged 25-40 years in good health.

This chain links TRBV5-1 with TRBJ1-4; D unclear. This CDR3 has 14 amino acids. Trimming left V 3 bases short and J 3 bases short, with 9 bases between. CDR1 and CDR2 (germline): SGHRS, YFSETQ. CDR3 nucleotides: TGCGCCAGCAGCTGGGGTGGGGCTAATGAAAAACTGTTTTTT. Its protein is CASSWGGANEKLFF.

CDR3 DNA: TGTGCCAGCAGCTTAGCAAGGAAGAGCCACAATCAGCCCCAGCATTTT. It yields the protein CASSLARKSHNQPQHF. The chain carries TRBV7-8 and TRBJ1-5, with D unclear. The length of the CDR3 is 16 residues. V lost 0 bases to trimming and J lost 3 bases, with 12 bases between them. The germline gives CDR1 SGHVS, CDR2 FQNEAQ.

This clone was seen a single time. The chain is built from TRBV15 and TRBJ1-4; TRBD1 is a possible D gene (5 bases). V lost 6 bases and J 5 bases, leaving 10 bases between the germline ends. The CDR3 is 13 residues long. Germline V CDR1 and CDR2: LNHNV, YYDKDF (reference sequence). The CDR3 coding sequence is TGTGCCACCAGGCTAGGGGCGAATGAAAAACTGTTTTTT. This translates into CATRLGANEKLFF.

The gene calls are TRBV4-3 and TRBJ1-2; weak D call: TRBD1 (5 bases). Looked up from germline, CDR1 is LGHNA and CDR2 is YSLEER. There are 15 residues in the CDR3. Deletions cut 4 bases from V and 7 bases from J, with 19 bases between. In DNA form, the CDR3 reads TGCGCCAGCAGCCCTGCCCTCGACAGCAAGACTGGCTACACCTTC. Translating it yields CASSPALDSKTGYTF.

CDR3 in amino acids: CASSLTSGSMGYEQYF. In nucleotides, the CDR3 is TGTGCCAGCAGCTTGACTAGCGGGAGTATGGGATACGAGCAGTACTTC. The rearrangement joins TRBV7-2 to TRBJ2-7; 12 positions agree with TRBD2. Germline V gives CDR1 SGHTA, CDR2 FQGNSA. Germline trimming cut 3 bases from V and 4 bases from J; bases unmatched to any gene: 7. The CDR3 covers 16 residues.

The chain links TRBV7-9 to TRBJ1-2; D possibly corresponds to TRBD1 (6 bases). CDR3 size: 13 residues. Trimming cost V 4 bases and J 9 bases, with 15 bases left between them. The V gene's germline CDR1 is SEHNR and CDR2 FQNEAQ (reference sequence). CDR3: CASSSTGTNSYTF. The CDR3 nucleotides read TGTGCCAGCAGCTCAACTGGGACAAACAGCTACACCTTC.

V is TRBV18 and J is TRBJ2-7; no firm D call. Trimming removed 5 bases from V and 0 bases from J, with 2 bases in between. The CDR3 length is 11 residues. Per germline, CDR1 KGHSH and CDR2 LQKENI. This chain's CDR3 is CASSDSYEQYF. In DNA form, the CDR3 reads TGTGCCAGCTCAGACTCCTACGAGCAGTACTTC.

Only a few counts were recorded for this clone. Here the CDR3 DNA reads TGTGCCAGCAGCTCCATAAGGGGTGGAAACACCATATATTTT. Translation gives CASSSIRGGNTIYF. The chain has TRBV11-2 and TRBJ1-3; D is perhaps TRBD1 (5 bases). The CDR3 is 14 residues long. Trimming removed 4 bases from V and 3 bases from J, with 10 bases in between. Germline lookup yields CDR1 SGHAT and CDR2 FQNNGV.

This chain connects TRBV5-4 to TRBJ2-5, with 7 bases identical to TRBD1. Germline assignment: CDR1 SGHNT and CDR2 YYREEE (reference sequence). J gave up 5 bases and V 4 bases, and 14 bases lay outside the gene matches. The CDR3 totals 16 residues. The CDR3 region is CASSRYSGTAAETQYF. CDR3 DNA: TGTGCCAGCAGCCGATACTCCGGGACAGCAGCCGAGACCCAGTACTTC.

V is TRBV9 and J is TRBJ2-1; possible D gene TRBD1, 5 bases. Trimming stripped 0 bases from V and 0 bases from J, with 25 bases between. CDR1 SGDLS and CDR2 YYNGEE come from the germline V gene. The CDR3 runs to 21 residues. The CDR3 DNA is TGTGCCAGCAGCGTAGGTATGACAGTCGGGCCTAAAAGGAGCTCCTACAATGAGCAGTTCTTC. This translates into CASSVGMTVGPKRSSYNEQFF.

V gene TRBV18 combines with J gene TRBJ1-1; perhaps TRBD1 as D (5 bases). This CDR3 has 15 amino acids. Germline lookup yields CDR1 KGHSH and CDR2 LQKENI. Trimming shortened V by 4 bases and J by 3 bases, and 15 bases separated the two germline ends. The CDR3 sequence is CASSRGIGGDTEAFF. The DNA for the CDR3 is TGTGCCAGCTCACGGGGGATTGGAGGGGACACTGAAGCTTTCTTT.

V usage is TRBV29-1 and J usage is TRBJ2-4; a weak D match, TRBD1 (7 bases). This CDR3 region has 21 residues. Germline V gene data show CDR1 as SQVTM and CDR2 as ANQGSEA. V lost 0 bases to trimming and J lost 0 bases, with 27 bases between them. DNA for the CDR3: TGCAGCGTTGAAGATCGGGGAGGTGGAGGACAGGCGGAATTAGCCAAAAACATTCAGTACTTC. It is translated as CSVEDRGGGGQAELAKNIQYF.

The gene calls are TRBV5-5 and TRBJ1-1; D remains unclear. Germline V CDR1 and CDR2: SGHKS, YYEKEE (reference sequence). The CDR3 spans 11 residues. The V gene lost 4 bases and the J gene lost 5 bases, with 6 bases spanning the gap. The CDR3 DNA is TGTGCCAGCAGCCGACTGACTGAAGCTTTCTTT. This encodes CASSRLTEAFF.

The genes are TRBV9 and TRBJ2-5, with no clear D. The germline gives CDR1 SGDLS, CDR2 YYNGEE. Trimming cost V 0 bases and J 3 bases, with 9 bases left between them. The CDR3 length is 14 residues. The chain's CDR3 is CASSVGLIKETQYF. The CDR3 DNA sequence: TGTGCCAGCAGCGTAGGACTCATAAAAGAGACCCAGTACTTC.

This clone appeared a single time. This chain uses TRBV7-8 with TRBJ1-2, with D uncertain. Germline V gene lookup returns CDR1 SGHVS and CDR2 FQNEAQ. The CDR3 spans 12 residues. The germline V and J ends were trimmed by 6 bases and 4 bases, with 9 bases remaining between them. This CDR3 is CASSPRFYGYTF. CDR3 DNA: TGTGCCAGCAGTCCCCGGTTCTATGGCTACACCTTC. Full variable domain (remainder filled in from reference TRBV7-8 and TRBJ1-2): GAGVSQSPRYKVAKRGQDVALRCDPISGHVSLFWYQQALGQGPEFLTYFQNEAQLDKSGLPSDRFFAERPEGSVSTLKIQRTQQEDSAVYLCASSPRFYGYTFGSGTRLTVV.

The chain employs TRBV2 and TRBJ2-3; D gene unclear. The germline gives CDR1 SNHLY, CDR2 FYNNEI. The CDR3 has 11 amino acids. Trimming removed 11 bases at V and 4 bases at J, with 10 bases between. CDR3 loop: CASGLSDTQYF. The CDR3 nucleotides read TGTGCCTCGGGCTTGTCAGATACGCAGTATTTT.

The gene calls are TRBV7-9 and TRBJ1-4; D is perhaps TRBD1 (6 bases). The germline V gene encodes CDR1 SEHNR and CDR2 FQNEAQ (reference sequence). The germline V and J ends were trimmed by 7 bases and 7 bases, with 22 bases remaining between them. The CDR3 covers 16 residues. CDR3 loop: CASNLHREGASEKLFF. The CDR3 DNA follows: TGTGCCAGCAACCTCCACAGGGAAGGGGCTAGTGAAAAACTGTTTTTT.

The CDR3 loop is CASTTFSYNEQFF. Written as DNA, the CDR3 is TGTGCCAGCACCACCTTCTCCTACAATGAGCAGTTCTTC. This chain connects TRBV27 to TRBJ2-1, with D hard to call. The CDR3 totals 13 residues. Germline V lookup: CDR1 MNHEY, CDR2 SMNVEV (reference sequence). Trimming shortened V by 7 bases and J by 0 bases, and 7 bases separated the two germline ends.

The rearrangement joins TRBV19 to TRBJ2-1; 13 positions agree with TRBD2. Germline V gene sequence: CDR1 LNHDA, CDR2 SQIVND (reference sequence). There are 19 residues in the CDR3. The trim removed 0 bases at V and 2 bases at J, leaving 7 bases unmatched. The CDR3 nucleotides are TGTGCCAGTAGTATAGACCGGACTAGCGGGAGAGACACCTACAATGAGCAGTTCTTC. Translated, it gives CASSIDRTSGRDTYNEQFF.

V gene TRBV6-6 combines with J gene TRBJ1-6, with unresolved D. The CDR3 is 13 amino acids. Between the trimmed V and J ends, which lost 5 bases and 16 bases, there was a span of 18 bases. Germline CDR1 and CDR2: MNHNY and SVGAGI (reference sequence). CDR3 protein: CASSPPRVEGLHF. The CDR3 DNA follows: TGTGCCAGCAGTCCACCCAGAGTAGAGGGACTCCACTTT.

This chain links TRBV6-5 with TRBJ2-7; TRBD1 matches at 8 bases. V lost 6 bases, J lost 0 bases, and 7 bases stayed unmatched. Per germline, CDR1 MNHEY and CDR2 SVGAGI. The CDR3 has 15 amino acids. The CDR3 sequence: CASRGRQGSSYEQYF. The DNA of the CDR3 is TGTGCCAGCAGGGGAAGACAGGGGTCCTCCTACGAGCAGTACTTC.

The V gene is TRBV7-3, the J gene TRBJ2-6, with 10 bases identical to TRBD1. V lost 5 bases to trimming and J lost 3 bases; unmatched junction nucleotides: 7. This CDR3 is built from 17 residues. Germline V lookup: CDR1 SGHTA, CDR2 FQGTGA. CDR3 sequence (DNA): TGTGCCAGCAGCCCTCGACAGGGGGCGGGTGGGGCCAACGTCCTGACTTTC. Translating it yields CASSPRQGAGGANVLTF.

This chain links TRBV11-3 with TRBJ2-1; D is undetermined. This CDR3 spans 14 amino acids. V was cut by 4 bases and J by 5 bases, with 12 bases left in between. From germline, CDR1 is SGHNT and CDR2 YENEEA. CDR3 sequence (DNA): TGTGCCAGCAGCTCGATACAGACCCACAATGAGCAGTTCTTC. This encodes CASSSIQTHNEQFF.

The chain uses TRBV28 and TRBJ1-4, with D perhaps TRBD1 (5 bases). The CDR3 loop spans 15 amino acids. V lost 2 bases and J lost 8, with 15 bases in between. From germline, CDR1 is MDHEN and CDR2 SYDVKM. CDR3: CASSLDAGYREKLFF. CDR3 DNA: TGTGCCAGCAGTTTAGACGCAGGGTATCGGGAAAAACTGTTTTTT.

The rearrangement links TRBV27 to TRBJ1-1, with D perhaps TRBD1 (5 bases). This CDR3 comprises 15 residues. V was pared by 7 bases and J by 6 bases, with 21 bases between. Germline V gene sequence: CDR1 MNHEY, CDR2 SMNVEV (reference sequence). Here the CDR3 DNA reads TGTGCCAGCACCCAACTGGGGGAAGGGTCGTCTGAAGCTTTCTTT. It codes for CASTQLGEGSSEAFF.

The genes are TRBV11-2 and TRBJ2-2; D call uncertain. The CDR3 contains 13 residues. Trimming cost V 6 bases and J 5 bases, with 10 bases left between them. Germline V gene sequence: CDR1 SGHAT, CDR2 FQNNGV. CDR3 loop: CASSPQRTGELFF. For the CDR3, the DNA is TGTGCCAGCAGTCCTCAAAGGACCGGGGAGCTGTTTTTT.

The CDR3 DNA follows: TGTGCCAGCAGTTTATCGGGGTACAATGAGCAGTTCTTC. As protein: CASSLSGYNEQFF. The rearrangement joins TRBV28 to TRBJ2-1, with D tentatively TRBD2 (5 bases). CDR1 MDHEN and CDR2 SYDVKM come from the germline V gene. Trimming left V 1 base short and J 4 bases short, with 5 bases between. CDR3 size: 13 residues.